A single sample is the source of the 14 T cell receptor beta chains below, sequenced in a study of T cell changes during pregnancy in multiple sclerosis. Libraries were prepared by immunoSEQ multiplex PCR; TCRdb keeps only in-frame clonotypes and omits some of them. This table holds some 100,000 clones, more than 90% found once. This specimen consisted of peripheral blood, obtained in the second trimester of pregnancy. Receptors were obtained from a female donor with multiple sclerosis, enrolled in a pregnancy study.

CDR3 bases: TGTGCCACCAGAAAAGGGAGAAGCTCCTACAATGAGCAGTTCTTC. Its protein is CATRKGRSSYNEQFF. The chain combines TRBV27 with TRBJ2-1; a possible D gene is TRBD2 (5 bases). The germline V gene has CDR1 MNHEY and CDR2 SMNVEV (reference sequence). The CDR3 length is 15 residues. V lost 10 bases and J lost 0, with 16 bases in between.

The chain uses TRBV7-9 and TRBJ1-4; weak D call: TRBD1 (5 bases). The CDR3 contains 15 residues. CDR1 is SEHNR and CDR2 is FQNEAQ in the germline V gene (reference sequence). The V end was cut by 0 bases, the J end by 8 bases, with 13 bases between. The DNA of the CDR3 is TGTGCCAGCAGCTTAGCGACCAGGAGGGACGAAAAACTGTTTTTT. Translated, it gives CASSLATRRDEKLFF.

The rearrangement uses TRBV5-1 and TRBJ2-3, with TRBD2 matching 9 bases. Germline V gene lookup returns CDR1 SGHRS and CDR2 YFSETQ. The trim removed 3 bases at V and 0 bases at J, leaving 5 bases unmatched. This CDR3 has 16 residues. CDR3 protein: CASSYGLARSTDTQYF. The CDR3, as DNA: TGCGCCAGCAGCTACGGACTAGCGCGAAGCACAGATACGCAGTATTTT.

This rearrangement joins TRBV7-7 to TRBJ2-7, with D possibly being TRBD1 (6 bases). The V end was cut by 3 bases, the J end by 0 bases, with 12 bases between. Germline loops: CDR1 SSHAT, CDR2 FNYEAQ (reference sequence). The CDR3 is 15 amino acids. The CDR3 DNA sequence: TGTGCCAGCAGCTTTGCGCAGGGGAGCTCCTACGAGCAGTACTTC. This encodes CASSFAQGSSYEQYF.

This clone came up once. The chain joins TRBV13 to TRBJ2-2; D call uncertain. Germline V lookup: CDR1 PRHDT, CDR2 FYEKMQ (reference sequence). Trimming removed 3 bases at V and 6 bases at J, with 11 bases between. This CDR3 spans 14 amino acids. As DNA, the CDR3 is TGTGCCAGCAGCTTTAGACACGACGCCGGGGAGCTGTTTTTT. Its protein product is CASSFRHDAGELFF.

The V and J genes are TRBV27 and TRBJ1-4; D not certain. The germline gives CDR1 MNHEY, CDR2 SMNVEV (reference sequence). The length of the CDR3 is 15 residues. V shed 5 bases and J shed 0 bases, with 10 bases lying between them. The CDR3 bases are TGTGCCAGCAGTGGCCGACTTGCAACTAATGAAAAACTGTTTTTT. It is translated as CASSGRLATNEKLFF.

The rearrangement joins TRBV6-1 to TRBJ2-7; 10 positions match TRBD2. The CDR3 covers 13 residues. J was trimmed by 2 bases and V by 11 bases; bases with no gene match: 6. The germline CDR1 and CDR2 sequences are MNHNS and SASEGT. The CDR3 loop reads CAGRTSGTYEQYF. The CDR3, as DNA: TGTGCCGGCCGAACTAGCGGGACCTACGAGCAGTACTTC.

V gene TRBV15 combines with J gene TRBJ1-5, with D maybe TRBD1 (6 bases). The CDR3 covers 16 residues. CDR1 LNHNV and CDR2 YYDKDF come from the germline V gene (reference sequence). Trimming stripped 2 bases from V and 0 bases from J, with 11 bases between. CDR3: CATSRWTVTSNQPQHF. CDR3 nucleotide sequence: TGTGCCACCAGCAGATGGACAGTAACTAGCAATCAGCCCCAGCATTTT.

This chain links TRBV6-5 with TRBJ2-3, with a weak D call TRBD2 (6 bases). The CDR3 extends over 14 amino acids. The germline gives CDR1 MNHEY, CDR2 SVGAGI. V was trimmed by 6 bases and J by 1 base, leaving 11 bases between them. As DNA, the CDR3 is TGTGCCAGCAGCCAAGGCGGGGGCACAGATACGCAGTATTTT. Translated: CASSQGGGTDTQYF.

V and J are TRBV11-2 and TRBJ2-7, with 9 bases identical to TRBD1. This CDR3 has 14 residues. In germline, CDR1 is SGHAT, CDR2 FQNNGV. V was clipped by 4 bases and J by 4 bases; unmatched bases: 5. This chain's CDR3 is CASSWTDRGYEQYF. CDR3 sequence (DNA): TGTGCCAGCAGCTGGACGGACAGGGGATACGAGCAGTACTTC.

The chain links TRBV27 to TRBJ1-2, with 9 positions matching TRBD1. The CDR3 runs 15 residues. V shed 2 bases, J shed 6 bases, and the junction held 7 bases outside the gene matches. CDR1 MNHEY and CDR2 SMNVEV come from the germline V gene (reference sequence). The CDR3 coding sequence is TGTGCCAGCAGTTTAGGGAGAGGGACAGGGAATGGCTACACCTTC. It codes for CASSLGRGTGNGYTF.

The DNA for the CDR3 is TGTGCCAGCAGCTTAGCCAGTACCTACGAGCAGTACTTC. Translating gives CASSLASTYEQYF. J is TRBJ2-7 and V is TRBV7-8; the D is unclear. Germline V CDR1 and CDR2: SGHVS, FQNEAQ. With 0 bases removed from V and 2 bases from J, the gap between germline ends came to 5 bases. The CDR3 spans 13 residues.

The chain has TRBV5-5 and TRBJ2-1; D uncertain. This CDR3 comprises 12 residues. CDR1 SGHKS and CDR2 YYEKEE come from the germline V gene (reference sequence). The V gene lost 2 bases and the J gene lost 12 bases, with 12 bases spanning the gap. The CDR3 is CASSLAASWQFF. In DNA form, the CDR3 reads TGTGCCAGCAGCTTAGCTGCGTCCTGGCAGTTCTTC.

Here the CDR3 reads CASSPLGQSSGANVLTF. CDR3 coding DNA: TGTGCCAGCTCACCCTTGGGACAGAGCTCTGGGGCCAACGTCCTGACTTTC. The chain has TRBV18 and TRBJ2-6, with 7 bases fitting TRBD1. This CDR3 spans 17 amino acids. Per germline, CDR1 KGHSH and CDR2 LQKENI. The V and J ends lost 3 bases and 0 bases, in that order; junction bases with no gene match: 5.